The 3 T cell receptor beta chains given below trace back to one sample, sequenced in a study of T cell changes during pregnancy in multiple sclerosis. Only in-frame clones appear in the TCRdb table, and some are missing; sequencing was by immunoSEQ multiplex PCR. The table shows approximately 59,000 clones, with 93% occurring only once. Sequenced material: CD4+ T cells from peripheral blood mononuclear cells, taken before pregnancy. These receptors all come from a female donor with multiple sclerosis, enrolled in a pregnancy study.

The V gene is TRBV5-1, the J gene TRBJ1-4; D uncertain. In germline, CDR1 is SGHRS, CDR2 YFSETQ. The CDR3 runs to 15 residues. The ends were cut back, 0 bases at V and 8 bases at J, with 14 bases in the middle. For the CDR3, the DNA is TGCGCCAGCAGCTTGGGATATGAAGTTCGGGAAAAACTGTTTTTT. Translated, it gives CASSLGYEVREKLFF.

The rearrangement uses TRBV2 and TRBJ2-7; D remains ambiguous. The V gene's germline CDR1 is SNHLY and CDR2 FYNNEI. V was pared by 2 bases and J by 0 bases, with 11 bases between. The CDR3 covers 15 residues. CDR3 DNA sequence: TGTGCCAGCAGTGAATTAGTGCTTAGCTCCTACGAGCAGTACTTC. This codes for CASSELVLSSYEQYF. Supplemented by reference TRBV2 and TRBJ2-7, the full variable domain reads EPEVTQTPSHQVTQMGQEVILRCVPISNHLYFYWYRQILGQKVEFLVSFYNNEISEKSEIFDDQFSVERPDGSNFTLKIRSTKLEDSAMYFCASSELVLSSYEQYFGPGTRLTVT.

The chain recombines TRBV5-1 with TRBJ2-2; 9 bases match TRBD2. Looked up from germline, CDR1 is SGHRS and CDR2 is YFSETQ. The CDR3 spans 17 residues. V lost 5 bases to trimming and J lost 4 bases; unmatched junction nucleotides: 12. CDR3 coding DNA: TGCGCCAGCAGTAGAACTTTAGCGGGAGCAGGCACCGGGGAGCTGTTTTTT. Residues: CASSRTLAGAGTGELFF.